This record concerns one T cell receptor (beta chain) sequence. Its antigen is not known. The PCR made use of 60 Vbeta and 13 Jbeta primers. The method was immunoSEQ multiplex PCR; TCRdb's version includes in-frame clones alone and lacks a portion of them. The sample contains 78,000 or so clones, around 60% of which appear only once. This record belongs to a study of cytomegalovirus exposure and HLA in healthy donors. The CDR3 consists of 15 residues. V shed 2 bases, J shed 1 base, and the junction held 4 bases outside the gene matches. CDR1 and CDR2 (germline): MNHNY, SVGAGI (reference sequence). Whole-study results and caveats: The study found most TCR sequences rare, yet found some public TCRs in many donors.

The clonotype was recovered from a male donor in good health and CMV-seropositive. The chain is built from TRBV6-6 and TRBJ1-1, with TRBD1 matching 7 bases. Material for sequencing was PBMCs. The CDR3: CASSYAGTANTEAFF. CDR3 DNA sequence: TGTGCCAGCAGTTACGCCGGGACAGCGAACACTGAAGCTTTCTTT.